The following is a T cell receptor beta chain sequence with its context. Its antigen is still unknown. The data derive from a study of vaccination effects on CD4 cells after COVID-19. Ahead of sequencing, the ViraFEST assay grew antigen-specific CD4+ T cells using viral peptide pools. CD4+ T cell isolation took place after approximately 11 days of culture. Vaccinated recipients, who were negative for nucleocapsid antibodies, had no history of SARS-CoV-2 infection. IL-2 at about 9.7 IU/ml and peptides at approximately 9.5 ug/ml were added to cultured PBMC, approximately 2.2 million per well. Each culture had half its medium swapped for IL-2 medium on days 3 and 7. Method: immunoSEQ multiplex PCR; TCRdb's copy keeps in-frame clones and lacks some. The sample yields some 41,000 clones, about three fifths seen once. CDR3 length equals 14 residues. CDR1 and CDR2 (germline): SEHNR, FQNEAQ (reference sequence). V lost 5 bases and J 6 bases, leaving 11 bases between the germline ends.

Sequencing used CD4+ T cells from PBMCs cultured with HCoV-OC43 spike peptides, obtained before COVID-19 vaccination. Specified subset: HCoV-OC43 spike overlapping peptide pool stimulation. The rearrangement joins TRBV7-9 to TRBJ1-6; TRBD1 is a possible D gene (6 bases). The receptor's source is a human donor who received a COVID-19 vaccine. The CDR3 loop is CASSETGSNSPLHF. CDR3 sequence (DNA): TGTGCCAGCAGCGAAACAGGGAGTAATTCACCCCTCCACTTT.